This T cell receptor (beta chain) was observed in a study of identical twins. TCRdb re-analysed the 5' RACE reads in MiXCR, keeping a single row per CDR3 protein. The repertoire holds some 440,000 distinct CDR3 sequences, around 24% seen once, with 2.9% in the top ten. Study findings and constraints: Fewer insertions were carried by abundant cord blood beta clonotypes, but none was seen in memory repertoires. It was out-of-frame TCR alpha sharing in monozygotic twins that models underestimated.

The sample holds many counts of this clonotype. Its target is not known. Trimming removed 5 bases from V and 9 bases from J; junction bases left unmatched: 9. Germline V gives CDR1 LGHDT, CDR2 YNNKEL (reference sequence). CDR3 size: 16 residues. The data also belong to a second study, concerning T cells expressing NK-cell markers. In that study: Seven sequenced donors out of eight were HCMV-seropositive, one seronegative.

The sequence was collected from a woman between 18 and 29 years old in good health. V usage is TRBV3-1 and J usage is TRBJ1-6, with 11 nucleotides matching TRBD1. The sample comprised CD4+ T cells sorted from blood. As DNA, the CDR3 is TGTGCCAGCAGCGTATTCTCCGGGACAGGGGGTTCACCCCTCCACTTT. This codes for CASSVFSGTGGSPLHF.